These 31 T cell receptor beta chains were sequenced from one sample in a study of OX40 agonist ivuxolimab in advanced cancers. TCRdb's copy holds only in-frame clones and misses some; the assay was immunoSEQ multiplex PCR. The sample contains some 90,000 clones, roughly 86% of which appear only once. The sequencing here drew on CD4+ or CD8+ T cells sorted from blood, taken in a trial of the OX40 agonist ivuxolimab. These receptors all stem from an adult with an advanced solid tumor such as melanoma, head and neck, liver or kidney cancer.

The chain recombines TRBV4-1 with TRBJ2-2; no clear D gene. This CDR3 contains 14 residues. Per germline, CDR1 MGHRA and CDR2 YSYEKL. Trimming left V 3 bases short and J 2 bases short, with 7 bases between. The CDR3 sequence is CASSHGRNTGELFF. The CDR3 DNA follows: TGCGCCAGCAGCCACGGACGTAACACCGGGGAGCTGTTTTTT.

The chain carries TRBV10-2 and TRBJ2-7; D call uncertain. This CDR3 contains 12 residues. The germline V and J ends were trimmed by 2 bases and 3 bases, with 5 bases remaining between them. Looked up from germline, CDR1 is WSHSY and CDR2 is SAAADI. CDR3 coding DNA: TGCGCCAGCAGTGAGGTGGGCTACGAGCAGTACTTC. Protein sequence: CASSEVGYEQYF.

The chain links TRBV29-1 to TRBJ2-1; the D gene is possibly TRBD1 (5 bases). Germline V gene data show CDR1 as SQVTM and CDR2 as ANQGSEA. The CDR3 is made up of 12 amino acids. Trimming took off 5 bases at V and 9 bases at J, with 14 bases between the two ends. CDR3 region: CSVHAGLGEQFF. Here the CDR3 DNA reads TGCAGCGTTCATGCAGGGCTCGGTGAGCAGTTCTTC.

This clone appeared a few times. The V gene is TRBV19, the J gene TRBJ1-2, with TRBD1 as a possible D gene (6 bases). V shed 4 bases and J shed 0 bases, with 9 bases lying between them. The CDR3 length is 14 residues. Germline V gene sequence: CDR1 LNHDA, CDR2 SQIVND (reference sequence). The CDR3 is CASSTHRANYGYTF. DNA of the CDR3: TGTGCCAGTAGTACGCACAGGGCTAACTATGGCTACACCTTC.

CDR3 nucleotides: TGTGCCAGCAGGCCCACAGCAACTAATGAAAAACTGTTTTTT. Translated: CASRPTATNEKLFF. The gene calls are TRBV2 and TRBJ1-4, with unresolved D. Germline V gives CDR1 SNHLY, CDR2 FYNNEI. This CDR3 region has 14 residues. V was shortened by 6 bases and J by 0 bases, with 8 bases between the two germline ends.

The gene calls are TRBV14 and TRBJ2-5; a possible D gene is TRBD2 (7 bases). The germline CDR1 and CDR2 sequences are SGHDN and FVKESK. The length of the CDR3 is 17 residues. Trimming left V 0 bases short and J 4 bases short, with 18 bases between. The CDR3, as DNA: TGTGCCAGCAGCCAAGAGACTACGGGGGGCTTTGGAGAGACCCAGTACTTC. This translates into CASSQETTGGFGETQYF.

The CDR3, as DNA: TGTGCCTGGCAGGGTCAGATGAACACTGAAGCTTTCTTT. As protein: CAWQGQMNTEAFF. J is TRBJ1-1 and V is TRBV30; possibly TRBD1 for D (5 bases). Germline loops: CDR1 GTSNPN, CDR2 SVGIG (reference sequence). The CDR3 sequence is 13 residues long. V was clipped by 5 bases and J by 0 bases, with 10 bases between them.

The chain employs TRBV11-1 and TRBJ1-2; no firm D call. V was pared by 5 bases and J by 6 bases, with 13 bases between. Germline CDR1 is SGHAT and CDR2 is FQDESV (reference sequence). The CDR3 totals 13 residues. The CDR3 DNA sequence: TGTGCCAGCAGCCTAGGAAGGGAGGATGGCTACACCTTC. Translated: CASSLGREDGYTF.

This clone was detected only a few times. CDR3 sequence: CASSVGGLPTRSYNEQFF. In DNA, the CDR3 is TGTGCCAGCAGCGTAGGAGGACTACCTACCCGCTCCTACAATGAGCAGTTCTTC. J is TRBJ2-1 and V is TRBV9; maybe TRBD2 (6 bases). The V gene's germline CDR1 is SGDLS and CDR2 YYNGEE. Trimming took off 0 bases at V and 0 bases at J, with 16 bases between the two ends. This CDR3 has 18 residues.

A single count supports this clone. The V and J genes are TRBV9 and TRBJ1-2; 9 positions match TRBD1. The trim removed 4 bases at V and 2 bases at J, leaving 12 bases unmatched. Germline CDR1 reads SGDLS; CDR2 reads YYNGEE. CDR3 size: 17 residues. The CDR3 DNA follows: TGTGCCAGCAGCCCCTCCTCACAGGGGGCGCTCAACTATGGCTACACCTTC. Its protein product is CASSPSSQGALNYGYTF.

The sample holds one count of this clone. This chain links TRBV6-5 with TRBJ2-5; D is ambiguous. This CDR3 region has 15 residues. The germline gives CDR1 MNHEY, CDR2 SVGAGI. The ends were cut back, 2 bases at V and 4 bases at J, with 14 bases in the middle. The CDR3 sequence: CASSYGSQASETQYF. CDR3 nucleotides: TGTGCCAGCAGTTACGGGTCCCAAGCGTCAGAGACCCAGTACTTC.

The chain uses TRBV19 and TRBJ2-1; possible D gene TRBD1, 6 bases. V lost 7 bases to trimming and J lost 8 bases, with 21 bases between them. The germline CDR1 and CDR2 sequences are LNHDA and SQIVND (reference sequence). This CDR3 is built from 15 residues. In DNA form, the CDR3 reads TGTGCCAGTATTGATTTAGGGGGAATAAGTGATGAGCAGTTCTTC. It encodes CASIDLGGISDEQFF.

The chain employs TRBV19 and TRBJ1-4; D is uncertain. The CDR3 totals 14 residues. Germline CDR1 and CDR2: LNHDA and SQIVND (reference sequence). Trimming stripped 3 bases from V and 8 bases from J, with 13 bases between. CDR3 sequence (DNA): TGTGCCAGTAGTATCATACGGGGTGGAGAAAAACTGTTTTTT. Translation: CASSIIRGGEKLFF.

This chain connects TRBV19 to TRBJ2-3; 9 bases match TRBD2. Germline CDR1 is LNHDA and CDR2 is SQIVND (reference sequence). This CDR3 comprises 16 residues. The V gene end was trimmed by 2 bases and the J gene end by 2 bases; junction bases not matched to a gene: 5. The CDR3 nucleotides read TGTGCCAGTAGTATACGGACTAGCGAATTCACAGATACGCAGTATTTT. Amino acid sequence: CASSIRTSEFTDTQYF. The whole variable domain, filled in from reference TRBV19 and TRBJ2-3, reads DGGITQSPKYLFRKEGQNVTLSCEQNLNHDAMYWYRQDPGQGLRLIYYSQIVNDFQKGDIAEGYSVSREKKESFPLTVTSAQKNPTAFYLCASSIRTSEFTDTQYFGPGTRLTVL.

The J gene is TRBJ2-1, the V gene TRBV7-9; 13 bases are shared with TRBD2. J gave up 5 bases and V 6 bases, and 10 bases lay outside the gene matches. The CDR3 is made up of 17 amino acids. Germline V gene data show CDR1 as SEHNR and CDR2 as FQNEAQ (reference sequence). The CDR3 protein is CASRRTSGRESDNEQFF. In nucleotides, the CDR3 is TGTGCCAGCAGACGAACTAGCGGGAGGGAGAGTGACAATGAGCAGTTCTTC.

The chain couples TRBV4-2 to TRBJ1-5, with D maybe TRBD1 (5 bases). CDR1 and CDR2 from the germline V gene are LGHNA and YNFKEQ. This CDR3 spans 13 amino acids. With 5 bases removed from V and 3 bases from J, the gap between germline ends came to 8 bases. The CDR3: CASSTGVNQPQHF. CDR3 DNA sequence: TGTGCCAGCAGCACGGGGGTCAATCAGCCCCAGCATTTT.

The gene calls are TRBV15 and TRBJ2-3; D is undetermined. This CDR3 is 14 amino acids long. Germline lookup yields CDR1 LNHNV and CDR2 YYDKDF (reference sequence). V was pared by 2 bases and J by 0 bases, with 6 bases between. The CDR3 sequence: CATSRISSTDTQYF. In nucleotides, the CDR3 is TGTGCCACCAGCAGAATAAGTAGCACAGATACGCAGTATTTT.

CDR3 bases: TGTGCCACCGCGAGGGAGCGGGGTTTAAACGTGGCCCAGTACTTC. Amino acid sequence: CATARERGLNVAQYF. This chain connects TRBV6-5 to TRBJ2-5, with 7 bases lining up with TRBD2. Looked up from germline, CDR1 is MNHEY and CDR2 is SVGAGI. The junction had 20 bases not matched to a gene; V was cut back by 10 bases and J by 9 bases. The CDR3 contains 15 residues.

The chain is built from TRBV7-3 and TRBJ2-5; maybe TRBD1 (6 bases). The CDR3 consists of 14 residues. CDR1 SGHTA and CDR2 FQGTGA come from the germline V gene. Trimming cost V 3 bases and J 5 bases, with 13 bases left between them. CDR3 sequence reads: CASSLTGGQETQYF. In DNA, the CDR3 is TGTGCCAGCAGCTTGACAGGTGGTCAGGAGACCCAGTACTTC.

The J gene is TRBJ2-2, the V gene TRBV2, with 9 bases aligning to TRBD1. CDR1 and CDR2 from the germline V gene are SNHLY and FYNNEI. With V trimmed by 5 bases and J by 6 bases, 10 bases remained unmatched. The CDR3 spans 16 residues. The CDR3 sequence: CASSFGTGMGPGELFF. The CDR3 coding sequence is TGTGCCAGCAGTTTCGGGACAGGGATGGGTCCCGGGGAGCTGTTTTTT.

This CDR3 is CASSLKGEAFF. DNA for the CDR3: TGTGCCAGCAGCTTAAAGGGGGAAGCTTTCTTT. The chain is built from TRBV7-8 and TRBJ1-1, with D possibly TRBD1 on 5 matching bases. Germline V CDR1 and CDR2: SGHVS, FQNEAQ. Trimming stripped 2 bases from V and 8 bases from J, with 6 bases between. This CDR3 contains 11 residues.

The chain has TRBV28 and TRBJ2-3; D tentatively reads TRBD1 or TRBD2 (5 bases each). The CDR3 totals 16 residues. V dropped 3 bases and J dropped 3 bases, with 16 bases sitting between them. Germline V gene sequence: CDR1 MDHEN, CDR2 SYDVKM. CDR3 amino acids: CASSLRGADSTDTQYF. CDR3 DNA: TGTGCCAGCAGTTTGAGGGGAGCGGATTCTACAGATACGCAGTATTTT. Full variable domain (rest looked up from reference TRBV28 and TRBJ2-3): DVKVTQSSRYLVKRTGEKVFLECVQDMDHENMFWYRQDPGLGLRLIYFSYDVKMKEKGDIPEGYSVSREKKERFSLILESASTNQTSMYLCASSLRGADSTDTQYFGPGTRLTVL.

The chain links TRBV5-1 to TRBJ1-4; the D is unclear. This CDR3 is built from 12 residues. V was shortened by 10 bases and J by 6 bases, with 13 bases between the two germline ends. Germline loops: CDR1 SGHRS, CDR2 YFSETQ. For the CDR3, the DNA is TGCGCCGGTCCGAGAGGTCATGAAAAACTGTTTTTT. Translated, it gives CAGPRGHEKLFF.

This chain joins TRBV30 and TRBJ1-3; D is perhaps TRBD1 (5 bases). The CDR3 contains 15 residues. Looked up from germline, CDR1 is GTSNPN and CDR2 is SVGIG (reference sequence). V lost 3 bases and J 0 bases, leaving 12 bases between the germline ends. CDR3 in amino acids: CAWSRDSGSGNTIYF. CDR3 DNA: TGTGCCTGGAGCCGGGACTCCGGCTCTGGAAACACCATATATTTT. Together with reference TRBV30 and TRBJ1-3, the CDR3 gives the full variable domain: SQTIHQWPATLVQPVGSPLSLECTVEGTSNPNLYWYRQAAGRGLQLLFYSVGIGQISSEVPQNLSASRPQDRQFILSSKKLLLSDSGFYLCAWSRDSGSGNTIYFGEGSWLTVV.

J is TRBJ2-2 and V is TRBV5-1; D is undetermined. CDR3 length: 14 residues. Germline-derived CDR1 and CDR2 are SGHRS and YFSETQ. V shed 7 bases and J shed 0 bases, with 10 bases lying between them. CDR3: CASVMDANTGELFF. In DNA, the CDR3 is TGCGCCAGCGTGATGGACGCGAACACCGGGGAGCTGTTTTTT. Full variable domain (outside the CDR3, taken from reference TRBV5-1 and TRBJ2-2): KAGVTQTPRYLIKTRGQQVTLSCSPISGHRSVSWYQQTPGQGLQFLFEYFSETQRNKGNFPGRFSGRQFSNSRSEMNVSTLELGDSALYLCASVMDANTGELFFGEGSRLTVL.

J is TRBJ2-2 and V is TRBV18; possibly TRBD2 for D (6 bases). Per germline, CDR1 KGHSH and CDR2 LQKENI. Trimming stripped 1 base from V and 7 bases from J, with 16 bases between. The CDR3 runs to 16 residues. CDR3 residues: CASSPLWASSVGELFF. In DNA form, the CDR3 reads TGTGCCAGCTCACCACTTTGGGCCTCTAGCGTCGGGGAGCTGTTTTTT.

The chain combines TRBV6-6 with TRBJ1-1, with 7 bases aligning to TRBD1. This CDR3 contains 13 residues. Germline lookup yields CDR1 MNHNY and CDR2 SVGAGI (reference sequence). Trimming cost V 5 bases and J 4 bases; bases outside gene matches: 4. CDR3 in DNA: TGTGCCAGCAGTGACAGGGTGAGCACTGAAGCTTTCTTT. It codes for CASSDRVSTEAFF.

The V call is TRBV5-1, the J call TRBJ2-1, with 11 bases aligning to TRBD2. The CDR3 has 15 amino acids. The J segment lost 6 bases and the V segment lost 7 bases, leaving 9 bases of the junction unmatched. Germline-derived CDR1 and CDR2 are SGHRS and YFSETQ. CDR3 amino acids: CASRLGLAGFNEQFF. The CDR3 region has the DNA TGCGCCAGCCGCCTTGGACTAGCGGGTTTCAATGAGCAGTTCTTC. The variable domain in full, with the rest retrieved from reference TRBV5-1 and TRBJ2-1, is KAGVTQTPRYLIKTRGQQVTLSCSPISGHRSVSWYQQTPGQGLQFLFEYFSETQRNKGNFPGRFSGRQFSNSRSEMNVSTLELGDSALYLCASRLGLAGFNEQFFGPGTRLTVL.

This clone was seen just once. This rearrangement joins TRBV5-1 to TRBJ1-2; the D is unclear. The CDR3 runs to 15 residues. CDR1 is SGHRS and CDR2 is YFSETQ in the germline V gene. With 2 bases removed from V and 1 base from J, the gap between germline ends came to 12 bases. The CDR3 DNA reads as TGCGCCAGCAGCTTAGTAACCAGCAATAACTATGGCTACACCTTC. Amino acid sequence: CASSLVTSNNYGYTF.

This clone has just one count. The DNA of the CDR3 is TGTGCCAGCAGCCCGCGTGGTTCACAGGGAATTGAAAAACTGTTTTTT. Residues: CASSPRGSQGIEKLFF. The V gene is TRBV7-9, the J gene TRBJ1-4; a weak D match, TRBD1 (6 bases). This CDR3 has 16 residues. The V end was cut by 5 bases, the J end by 7 bases, with 20 bases between. The V gene's germline CDR1 is SEHNR and CDR2 FQNEAQ (reference sequence).

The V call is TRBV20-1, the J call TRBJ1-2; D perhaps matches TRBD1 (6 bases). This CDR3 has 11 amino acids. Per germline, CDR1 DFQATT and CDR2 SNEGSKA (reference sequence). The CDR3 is CSTGGGDGYTF. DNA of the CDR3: TGCAGCACCGGAGGGGGGGACGGCTACACCTTC.